This TCR beta chain was observed in a study of blood T cell repertoires in COVID-19 (dated by TCRdb to 2018 to 2021). With respect to the entire study: Samples from collaborators originated in the United States, Italy and Spain and spanned both the acute and convalescent phases of COVID-19. Subjects who had been exposed to COVID-19, were actively infected with it, or had recovered from it provided the deeply sampled blood TCRbeta repertoires that made up the dataset. Nearly every sample came with metadata listing a de-identified subject ID, COVID-19 status, age in years and sex. The prospective study material was composed of cDNA or gDNA derived from T cells, B-cell-depleted T cells, or PBMCs. Where HLA class I and class II types were available, the types were taken from metadata supplied by the sample provider, not from assay-based typing. The samples were drawn from two sources: the first 160 participants of the ongoing ImmuneRACE study, and some 1,300 subjects contributed by 6 global collaborators. The repertoires were released in a freely available public database intended as a resource for research on the immune response to SARS-CoV-2. What the study reported, not specific to this receptor: The amount of clinical and demographic metadata varied by source and participant and was provided uncurated.

Whole blood was collected in K2EDTA tubes by collaborating institutions according to the institutions' own protocols. For TCRbeta analysis, collaborators shipped samples in one of three forms: frozen whole blood, isolated PBMCs, or DNA extracted from either of those sample types. Notes on this clone: There is no known antigen for this receptor. Per-nucleotide qualities are absent, and no much larger clonotype sits a single base away.

The immunoSEQ Assay, a bias-controlled multiplex PCR, was used to amplify TCRbeta CDR3 regions from genomic DNA. On the study's bioinformatics: Nucleated cell counts per sample were estimated from amplification of reference gene primers within the assay. To quantify the absolute abundance of each unique TCRbeta CDR3 rearrangement, sequence reads were collapsed and filtered. For each sample, productive Simpson clonality was calculated as the square root of Simpson's diversity index across productive rearrangements. TCRdb's version of the immuneACCESS table is confined to in-frame rearrangements and falls short of the full clone set. An unresolved V gene accounts for under half of the shortfall where checked; the remainder is of unknown origin. The V and J calls and clone size were taken over from that table, and D and trimming were inferred from the DNA. This sample holds tens of thousands of clones; less than 85% were observed only once. In total, the top ten clones hold about 8.9% of the sample.

From its cysteine to its phenylalanine, the CDR3 spans 13 amino acids. Only the CDR3 part of the read is kept: 39 bases, read in frame from the first base. Sequencing was done on a sample of peripheral blood. The V and J genes are TRBV12-3 or TRBV12-4 and TRBJ2-1, and TRBD1 matches 10 of the central bases. The clonotype was recovered from a human donor in a cohort sampled during active COVID-19. Read as DNA, the sequence is TGTGTAGACCGGGACAGGGGAGTGAATGAGCAGTTCTTC. This is translated as CVDRDRGVNEQFF.